This TCR beta chain originates from a study of CD8 T cells in ankylosing spondylitis. Each CDR3 protein gets one entry after TCRdb re-called the 5' RACE reads with MiXCR. The sample records fewer than 350,000 distinct CDR3 sequences, roughly 12% being singletons. This clonotype was counted ten times or more. The antigen remains undetermined. Whole-study findings and limits: A motif of 8 or 9 highly homologous TCR beta variants was seen as apparently characteristic of ankylosing spondylitis blood. Relatively scarce in peripheral blood, disease-linked clones were CD8+. The study looked at matched synovial fluid samples from ankylosing spondylitis patients. Disease-linked clones were reported to be significantly enriched there.

In germline, CDR1 is SEHNR, CDR2 FQNEAQ (reference sequence). Trimming removed 4 bases from V and 2 bases from J, with 10 bases in between. This CDR3 comprises 14 residues. This TCR derives from a female donor with ankylosing spondylitis or in good health (not recorded which). Sequencing input: blood, either unsorted or a sorted T cell fraction (not recorded which). The chain employs TRBV7-9 and TRBJ2-3, with D perhaps matching TRBD2 (6 bases). In DNA, the CDR3 is TGTGCCAGCAGCTCGGAGGGGTCCACAGATACGCAGTATTTT. The encoded protein is CASSSEGSTDTQYF.